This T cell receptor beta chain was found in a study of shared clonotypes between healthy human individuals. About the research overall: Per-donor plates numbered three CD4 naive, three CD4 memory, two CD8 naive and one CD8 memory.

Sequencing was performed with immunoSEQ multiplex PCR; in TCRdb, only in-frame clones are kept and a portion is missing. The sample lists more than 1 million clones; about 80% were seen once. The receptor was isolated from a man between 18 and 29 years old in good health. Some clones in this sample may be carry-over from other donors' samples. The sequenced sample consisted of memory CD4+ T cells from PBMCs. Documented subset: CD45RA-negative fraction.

CDR3 in amino acids: CASSSSGRAYNEQFF. CDR3 in DNA: TGTGCCAGCAGCTCTAGCGGGAGGGCCTACAATGAGCAGTTCTTC. The genes are TRBV7-3 and TRBJ2-1, with 12 bases aligning to TRBD2. The trim removed 4 bases at V and 2 bases at J, leaving 0 bases unmatched. CDR3 length equals 15 residues. Germline CDR1 and CDR2: SGHTA and FQGTGA.